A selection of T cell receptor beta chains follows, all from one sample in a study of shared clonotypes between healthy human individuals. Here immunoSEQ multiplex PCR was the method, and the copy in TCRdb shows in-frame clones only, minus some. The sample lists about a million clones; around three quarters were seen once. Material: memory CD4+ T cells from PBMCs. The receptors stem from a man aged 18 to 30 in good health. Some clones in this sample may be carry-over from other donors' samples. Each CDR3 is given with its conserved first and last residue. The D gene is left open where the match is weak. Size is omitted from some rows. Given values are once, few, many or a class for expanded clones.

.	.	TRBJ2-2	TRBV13	CVSSAGVLNTGELFF	TGTGTCAGCAGCGCAGGGGTTCTGAACACCGGGGAGCTGTTTTTT
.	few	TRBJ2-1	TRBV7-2	CASSSTNRGSNNNEQFF	TGTGCCAGCAGCTCTACTAACCGCGGGTCCAACAACAATGAGCAGTTCTTC
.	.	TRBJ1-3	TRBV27	CASSLNTGNTIYF	TGTGCCAGCAGTTTAAACACTGGAAACACCATATATTTT
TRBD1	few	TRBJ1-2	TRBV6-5	CASRPGTGNYGYTF	TGTGCCAGCAGACCTGGGACAGGGAACTATGGCTACACCTTC
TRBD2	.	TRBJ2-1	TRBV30	CAWRALGREGRDEQFF	TGTGCCTGGAGAGCCTTGGGGCGGGAGGGCCGCGATGAGCAGTTCTTC
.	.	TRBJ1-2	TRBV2	CASSVGQGNYGYTF	TGTGCCAGCAGTGTAGGTCAGGGGAACTATGGCTACACCTTC
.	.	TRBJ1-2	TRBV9	CASSTNPRDKNLLGGYTF	TGTGCCAGCAGTACCAACCCCCGGGACAAAAATCTTTTGGGTGGCTACACCTTC
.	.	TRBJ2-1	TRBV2	CASSGGSPYNEQFF	TGTGCCAGCAGCGGCGGTAGCCCCTACAATGAGCAGTTCTTC
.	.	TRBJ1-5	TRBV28	CASQNRDNSIVQPQHF	TGTGCCAGCCAGAACCGGGACAATAGTATTGTTCAGCCCCAGCATTTT
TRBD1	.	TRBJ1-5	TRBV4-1	CASSRGDRDHQPQHF	TGCGCCAGCAGCCGCGGGGACAGGGATCATCAGCCCCAGCATTTT
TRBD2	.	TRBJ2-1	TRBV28	CASSPLAGASNEQFF	TGTGCCAGCAGTCCTCTAGCGGGAGCGAGTAATGAGCAGTTCTTC
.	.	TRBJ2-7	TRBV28	CASSLLGPYEQYF	TGTGCCAGCAGTTTGTTGGGTCCCTACGAGCAGTACTTC
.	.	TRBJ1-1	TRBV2	CASKETNTAPNTEAFF	TGTGCCAGCAAGGAAACGAATACAGCACCGAACACTGAAGCTTTCTTT
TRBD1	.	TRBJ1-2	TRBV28	CASTGTAINYGYTF	TGTGCCAGCACCGGGACAGCCATTAACTATGGCTACACCTTC
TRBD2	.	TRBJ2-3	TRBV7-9	CASSWASGAIPSTDTQYF	TGTGCCAGCAGTTGGGCTAGCGGGGCGATCCCCAGCACAGATACGCAGTATTTT
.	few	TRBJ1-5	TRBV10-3	CAIISLGSVHF	TGTGCCATCATCTCCCTGGGATCAGTTCATTTT
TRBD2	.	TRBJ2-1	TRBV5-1	CASSSGLAGGLQQFF	TGCGCCAGCAGCTCAGGACTAGCGGGAGGCCTCCAGCAGTTCTTC
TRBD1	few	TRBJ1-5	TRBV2	CASSGTGKGRQPQHF	TGTGCCAGTTCCGGGACAGGCAAGGGTAGGCAGCCCCAGCATTTT
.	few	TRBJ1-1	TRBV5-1	CASSFGKQVAGEAFF	TGCGCCAGCAGCTTTGGAAAACAGGTCGCAGGTGAAGCTTTCTTT
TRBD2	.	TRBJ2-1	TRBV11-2	CASSLRLAGRSSYNEQFF	TGTGCCAGCAGCTTACGTCTAGCGGGAAGATCGTCCTACAATGAGCAGTTCTTC
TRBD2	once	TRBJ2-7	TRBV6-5	CASRRTSGSHEQYF	TGTGCCAGCAGGCGGACTAGCGGGAGCCACGAGCAGTACTTC
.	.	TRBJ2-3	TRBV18	CASSPNIQDPPTDTQYF	TGTGCCAGCTCACCGAACATACAGGATCCGCCGACAGATACGCAGTATTTT
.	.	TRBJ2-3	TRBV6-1	CASFGWGTGADTQYF	TGTGCCAGCTTCGGGTGGGGGACGGGCGCAGATACGCAGTATTTT
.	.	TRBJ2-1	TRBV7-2	CASSLVVREQFF	TGTGCCAGCAGCTTAGTCGTGCGGGAGCAGTTCTTC
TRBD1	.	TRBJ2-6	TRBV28	CASSLGPRQGAPGANVLTF	TGTGCCAGCAGTTTGGGACCGCGGCAGGGGGCGCCTGGGGCCAACGTCCTGACTTTC
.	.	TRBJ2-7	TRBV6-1	CASSDSPRYEQYF	TGTGCCAGCAGTGATTCGCCGCGGTACGAGCAGTACTTC
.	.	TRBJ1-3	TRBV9	CASSATGRGNTIYF	TGTGCCAGCAGCGCAACAGGGAGGGGAAACACCATATATTTT
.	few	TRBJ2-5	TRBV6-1	CASGARQETQYF	TGTGCCAGCGGGGCCAGGCAAGAGACCCAGTACTTC
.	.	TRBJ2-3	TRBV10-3	CAITPLDASTDTQYF	TGTGCCATCACTCCATTGGACGCCAGCACAGATACGCAGTATTTT
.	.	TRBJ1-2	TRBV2	CASSARSDYGYTF	TGTGCCAGCAGTGCCCGGTCCGACTATGGCTACACCTTC
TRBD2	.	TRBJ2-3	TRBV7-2	CASSMSGTSTDTQYF	TGTGCCAGCAGCATGAGCGGGACTAGCACAGATACGCAGTATTTT
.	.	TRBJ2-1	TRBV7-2	CASSSQSYNEQFF	TGTGCCAGCAGCTCCCAATCCTACAATGAGCAGTTCTTC
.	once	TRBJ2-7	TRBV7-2	CASSFPTVYEQYF	TGTGCCAGCAGCTTTCCTACAGTTTACGAGCAGTACTTC
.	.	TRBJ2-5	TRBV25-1	CASRRGGIGDQETQYF	TGTGCCAGCAGAAGAGGAGGGATCGGGGATCAAGAGACCCAGTACTTC